The following is a T cell receptor beta chain sequence with its context. What was sequenced were expressed TCRB transcripts, since all of the isolated RNA had been reverse transcribed. The method was immunoSEQ multiplex PCR; TCRdb's version includes in-frame clones alone and lacks a portion of them. The profile shows 350,000 to 450,000 clones, around 14% of them singletons. The data derive from a study of beta chain features in type 1 diabetes. Study at large: Under 140,000,000 sorted cells were examined across all samples.

Trimming took 2 bases from V and 8 from J, leaving 17 bases between them. This CDR3 spans 15 amino acids. Germline loops: CDR1 SGHTA, CDR2 FQGNSA. The source is a young man in good health. Source material: naive CD4+ T cells from blood. V usage is TRBV7-2 and J usage is TRBJ2-3, with unresolved D. CDR3: CASSLKSSNLGTQYF. DNA of the CDR3: TGTGCCAGCAGCTTAAAGTCGTCAAACCTGGGTACGCAGTATTTT.